Below, one TCR beta chain is given with its context. This entry is derived from a study of blood T cell repertoires in COVID-19. About the study: The cDNA or gDNA used as material had been derived from T cells, B-cell-depleted T cells, or PBMCs.

Germline CDR1 and CDR2: GTSNPN and SVGIG (reference sequence). The V end lost 3 bases, the J end lost 4 bases, and 12 bases lay between the germline ends. The CDR3 loop spans 13 amino acids. TCRdb's table, derived via immunoSEQ multiplex PCR, lists solely in-frame clones and lacks some. The table shows fewer than 500,000 clones, with around 90% occurring only once. The receptor comes from a woman aged 18-29 years who had recovered from COVID-19. V is TRBV30 and J is TRBJ1-2; the D is unclear. Sequenced sample: PBMCs or T cells enriched from blood (not recorded which). DNA for the CDR3: TGTGCCTGGAGCTCGGCGGCGTCCTATGGCTACACCTTC. Its protein product is CAWSSAASYGYTF.